One and the same sample provided the 5 T cell receptor beta chains below, sequenced in a study of blood T cell repertoires in COVID-19 (dated by TCRdb to 2020 to 2021). Libraries were made using the immunoSEQ multiplex PCR assay. The clones in this table, taken by TCRdb from immuneACCESS, are in-frame only. Not every clone is retained; where verified, under half of the shortfall comes from an unresolved V gene, and the cause of the rest is unknown. This sample has about 99,000 clones in its table, and 80% to 85% of those were observed once. Less than 2% of the sample is held by the ten biggest clonotypes. The sample taken for sequencing was peripheral blood. These receptors all come from a man in his 70s with active or convalescent COVID-19.

Here the CDR3 reads CASSLGVAGPWTGELFF. The DNA of the CDR3 is TGTGCCAGCAGCTTAGGAGTTGCGGGGCCCTGGACCGGGGAGCTGTTTTTT. J is TRBJ2-2 and V is TRBV7-9; a weak D match, TRBD2 (6 bases). V was cut by 1 base and J by 5 bases, with 17 bases left in between. The V gene's germline CDR1 is SEHNR and CDR2 FQNEAQ (reference sequence). This CDR3 is 17 amino acids long.

The chain has TRBV5-5 and TRBJ2-3; D remains unclear. CDR1 SGHKS and CDR2 YYEKEE come from the germline V gene (reference sequence). The length of the CDR3 is 18 residues. Trimming shortened V by 2 bases and J by 6 bases, and 25 bases separated the two germline ends. For the CDR3, the DNA is TGTGCCAGCAGCTTTATAGCTCCTGGTGGCCCGATATTGGATACGCAGTATTTT. It yields the protein CASSFIAPGGPILDTQYF.

The chain combines TRBV5-1 with TRBJ1-2; perhaps TRBD1 as D (5 bases). CDR3 length: 11 amino acids. The germline CDR1 and CDR2 sequences are SGHRS and YFSETQ. Trimming removed 7 bases at V and 5 bases at J, with 9 bases between. The CDR3 loop reads CASSGEYGYTF. As DNA, the CDR3 is TGCGCCAGCTCGGGGGAGTATGGCTACACCTTC.

CDR3 amino acids: CASSLSAGRALKETQYF. The CDR3 DNA is TGTGCCAGCAGTTTAAGCGCCGGGAGGGCATTAAAAGAGACCCAGTACTTC. The chain uses TRBV28 and TRBJ2-5; 8 bases are a match to TRBD2. Germline V lookup: CDR1 MDHEN, CDR2 SYDVKM. V was clipped by 2 bases and J by 3 bases; unmatched bases: 11. The CDR3 has 17 amino acids.

This clone was counted between two and nine times. CDR3 residues: CASSIAGLYNEQFF. Written as DNA, the CDR3 is TGTGCCAGTAGTATAGCGGGACTGTACAATGAGCAGTTCTTC. The genes are TRBV19 and TRBJ2-1, with TRBD2 as a possible D gene (6 bases). Trimming shortened V by 1 base and J by 4 bases, and 8 bases separated the two germline ends. This CDR3 comprises 14 residues. CDR1 is LNHDA and CDR2 is SQIVND in the germline V gene (reference sequence).